The 23 T cell receptor beta chains below come from one sample, sequenced in a study of T cell repertoires in cytomegalovirus infection. Each CDR3 protein gets one entry after TCRdb re-called the reads with MiXCR. The table records about 160,000 distinct CDR3 sequences, under 20% of them present only once. Sequenced sample: CD8+ T cells from PBMCs. These receptors all stem from a human donor in good health (CMV status not recorded). Some clones in this sample may be carry-over from other donors' samples.

The chain is built from TRBV6-5 and TRBJ2-2; D uncertain. Trimming pared 5 bases from V and 2 bases from J, leaving 12 bases between. Germline V gene lookup returns CDR1 MNHEY and CDR2 SVGAGI. CDR3 size: 15 residues. The CDR3 nucleotides read TGTGCCAGCAGTGTGGCGGTAGAAAACACCGGGGAGCTGTTTTTT. Translated: CASSVAVENTGELFF.

This clonotype was seen only a few times. The gene calls are TRBV7-2 and TRBJ1-1, with D possibly being TRBD1 (5 bases). Germline V CDR1 and CDR2: SGHTA, FQGNSA. This CDR3 is 16 amino acids long. Trimming shortened V by 2 bases and J by 4 bases, and 17 bases separated the two germline ends. The chain's CDR3 is CASSLITVLGGTEAFF. As DNA, the CDR3 is TGTGCCAGCAGCTTAATAACAGTCCTTGGGGGCACTGAAGCTTTCTTT.

At least ten counts were recorded for this clonotype. This chain links TRBV7-8 with TRBJ1-6, with 7 bases fitting TRBD1. The V gene's germline CDR1 is SGHVS and CDR2 FQNEAQ. The V gene end was trimmed by 7 bases and the J gene end by 0 bases; junction bases not matched to a gene: 9. The CDR3 has 17 residues. The CDR3 coding sequence is TGTGCCAGCACCAACAGAGCAGGGGGCTCCTATAATTCACCCCTCCACTTT. This encodes CASTNRAGGSYNSPLHF.

CDR3 in amino acids: CASSFEGGTEAFF. In nucleotides, the CDR3 is TGTGCCAGCAGCTTCGAGGGGGGCACTGAAGCTTTCTTT. The chain carries TRBV7-3 and TRBJ1-1; maybe TRBD1 (6 bases). Trimming removed 3 bases from V and 4 bases from J, with 9 bases in between. Germline assignment: CDR1 SGHTA and CDR2 FQGTGA. The CDR3 loop spans 13 amino acids.

This clonotype was observed a handful of times. This chain links TRBV7-8 with TRBJ1-1; 9 bases map to TRBD1. The trim removed 6 bases at V and 4 bases at J, leaving 0 bases unmatched. CDR1 and CDR2 from the germline V gene are SGHVS and FQNEAQ. This CDR3 comprises 12 residues. CDR3 sequence: CASRTGGTEAFF. The CDR3 DNA follows: TGTGCCAGCAGGACAGGGGGCACTGAAGCTTTCTTT.

This chain uses TRBV7-2 with TRBJ2-2; 8 positions agree with TRBD2. V was pared by 1 base and J by 3 bases, with 13 bases of the junction left unmatched. Germline CDR1 and CDR2: SGHTA and FQGNSA. The CDR3 is made up of 19 amino acids. Written as DNA, the CDR3 is TGTGCCAGCAGCTTAGGGGTTGCGTGGGCGCGGGAGGACACCGGGGAGCTGTTTTTT. It encodes CASSLGVAWAREDTGELFF.

The chain is built from TRBV6-2 or TRBV6-3 and TRBJ2-1; maybe TRBD2 (6 bases). CDR1 is MNHEY, CDR2 SVGEGT, per germline. V lost 5 bases to trimming and J lost 12 bases, with 26 bases between them. The CDR3 is made up of 16 amino acids. The CDR3 DNA follows: TGTGCCAGCAGTGCTAGGGACTGGGCCAACCCTGTGGGGCAGTTCTTC. Its translation: CASSARDWANPVGQFF.

This chain links TRBV28 with TRBJ2-3; 7 bases fit TRBD2. The germline V gene encodes CDR1 MDHEN and CDR2 SYDVKM. The CDR3 is 11 amino acids. Germline trimming cut 10 bases from V and 7 bases from J; bases unmatched to any gene: 5. The CDR3 bases are TGTGCCACATCAGCGGGGTATACGCAGTATTTT. Translated: CATSAGYTQYF. The full variable domain, its missing parts supplied by reference TRBV28 and TRBJ2-3, is DVKVTQSSRYLVKRTGEKVFLECVQDMDHENMFWYRQDPGLGLRLIYFSYDVKMKEKGDIPEGYSVSREKKERFSLILESASTNQTSMYLCATSAGYTQYFGPGTRLTVL.

This clonotype was detected only a few times. The CDR3 protein is CASSLRKGSSYNEQFF. The CDR3 nucleotides are TGTGCCAGCAGCTTGAGGAAGGGGAGCTCCTACAATGAGCAGTTCTTC. This chain connects TRBV5-4 to TRBJ2-1; TRBD1 or TRBD2 may be the D gene (5 bases each). CDR1 and CDR2 (germline): SGHNT, YYREEE (reference sequence). Trimming shortened V by 1 base and J by 0 bases, and 11 bases separated the two germline ends. This CDR3 is built from 16 residues.

The genes are TRBV4-1 and TRBJ2-1; D remains unclear. CDR1 and CDR2 from the germline V gene are MGHRA and YSYEKL. The CDR3 has 14 amino acids. Trimming left V 1 base short and J 10 bases short, with 14 bases between. In DNA, the CDR3 is TGCGCCAGCAGCCAAGTAGGAAGCGTGAACGAGCAGTTCTTC. Encoded protein: CASSQVGSVNEQFF.

This clonotype was detected only a few times. The rearrangement joins TRBV9 to TRBJ2-3; 12 bases align to TRBD1. The CDR3 extends over 14 amino acids. V shed 3 bases and J 7 bases; nucleotides not matched to a gene: 3. The germline CDR1 and CDR2 sequences are SGDLS and YYNGEE. The CDR3, as DNA: TGTGCCAGCAGCGGGGGACAGGGGGCCCATACGCAGTATTTT. Translated, it gives CASSGGQGAHTQYF.

The chain joins TRBV7-9 to TRBJ1-1; no clear D gene. The CDR3 has 12 amino acids. Germline CDR1 and CDR2: SEHNR and FQNEAQ (reference sequence). V was shortened by 2 bases and J by 3 bases, with 4 bases between the two germline ends. The CDR3 here is CASSLWDTEAFF. The CDR3 coding sequence is TGTGCCAGCAGCTTATGGGACACTGAAGCTTTCTTT.

J is TRBJ2-1 and V is TRBV28; 9 positions agree with TRBD1. The ends lost 6 bases at V and 4 bases at J; junction bases unmatched: 7. In germline, CDR1 is MDHEN, CDR2 SYDVKM. The CDR3 sequence is 15 residues long. The CDR3 is CASSPRDRAYNEQFF. The CDR3 DNA reads TGTGCCAGCAGCCCGAGGGACAGGGCATACAATGAGCAGTTCTTC.

The chain combines TRBV2 with TRBJ2-7; no reliable D call. Germline V gene sequence: CDR1 SNHLY, CDR2 FYNNEI. The CDR3 has 12 amino acids. Trimming cost V 4 bases and J 5 bases, with 9 bases left between them. The CDR3 protein is CASSGAGHEQYF. The CDR3 nucleotides are TGTGCCAGCAGTGGGGCTGGCCACGAGCAGTACTTC. The whole variable domain, remainder taken from reference TRBV2 and TRBJ2-7, is EPEVTQTPSHQVTQMGQEVILRCVPISNHLYFYWYRQILGQKVEFLVSFYNNEISEKSEIFDDQFSVERPDGSNFTLKIRSTKLEDSAMYFCASSGAGHEQYFGPGTRLTVT.

J is TRBJ2-1 and V is TRBV7-8; D is uncertain. Per germline, CDR1 SGHVS and CDR2 FQNEAQ. The CDR3 spans 15 residues. Trimming took 1 base from V and 1 from J, leaving 8 bases between them. CDR3: CASSLESNSYNEQFF. CDR3 bases: TGTGCCAGCAGCTTAGAGAGTAATTCCTACAATGAGCAGTTCTTC.

The chain uses TRBV20-1 and TRBJ2-7; a possible D gene is TRBD2 (6 bases). Germline CDR1 reads DFQATT; CDR2 reads SNEGSKA (reference sequence). CDR3 length: 15 residues. The ends were cut back, 6 bases at V and 3 bases at J, with 21 bases in the middle. The DNA for the CDR3 is TGCAGTGCCCGAGGGAGGCTAGCAGTAAACTACGAGCAGTACTTC. Protein: CSARGRLAVNYEQYF.

This chain uses TRBV5-6 with TRBJ2-7; D uncertain. The V end lost 2 bases, the J end lost 2 bases, and 8 bases lay between the germline ends. The CDR3 sequence is 13 residues long. Germline assignment: CDR1 SGHDT and CDR2 YYEEEE. CDR3 nucleotides: TGTGCCAGCAGCTTATGGGGTGCCTACGAGCAGTACTTC. Its protein is CASSLWGAYEQYF.

The V call is TRBV29-1, the J call TRBJ2-7, with 10 bases that match TRBD1. V was clipped by 2 bases and J by 5 bases; unmatched bases: 9. Germline CDR1 is SQVTM and CDR2 is ANQGSEA. The CDR3 runs 15 residues. The CDR3 DNA sequence: TGCAGCGTTGAACAAACGGGACAGGGGATCGACGAGCAGTACTTC. This translates into CSVEQTGQGIDEQYF.

This clonotype occurred a few times. This could be a read error, since a much larger clone is one nucleotide away. The chain carries TRBV7-8 and TRBJ2-7; maybe TRBD2 (5 bases). The ends were cut back, 5 bases at V and 0 bases at J, with 11 bases in the middle. The CDR3 has 14 amino acids. CDR1 and CDR2 (germline): SGHVS, FQNEAQ. CDR3 nucleotide sequence: TGTGCCAGCAGCCCCCCGGGGAGCTCCTACGAGCAGTACTTC. Protein product: CASSPPGSSYEQYF.

V usage is TRBV20-1 and J usage is TRBJ2-6; D perhaps matches TRBD1 (5 bases). This CDR3 region has 16 residues. Trimming removed 6 bases from V and 0 bases from J, with 15 bases in between. The germline V gene encodes CDR1 DFQATT and CDR2 SNEGSKA (reference sequence). The CDR3 loop is CSARTPQVSGANVLTF. CDR3 DNA sequence: TGCAGTGCGAGAACCCCACAGGTCTCTGGGGCCAACGTCCTGACTTTC.

This clonotype was found a few times. The chain joins TRBV7-8 to TRBJ2-7, with TRBD1 matching 12 bases. CDR1 and CDR2 from the germline V gene are SGHVS and FQNEAQ. The CDR3 spans 19 residues. The ends lost 4 bases at V and 3 bases at J; junction bases unmatched: 16. This CDR3 reads CASSSGTGGRGLAVYEQYF. The CDR3 DNA sequence: TGTGCCAGCAGCTCCGGGACAGGGGGCAGGGGACTAGCCGTCTACGAGCAGTACTTC.

The table lists this clonotype with a few counts. The chain is built from TRBV7-3 and TRBJ1-2, with a possible D match to TRBD1 (5 bases). The ends were cut back, 0 bases at V and 5 bases at J, with 19 bases in the middle. Germline values: CDR1 SGHTA, CDR2 FQGTGA. CDR3 length: 17 residues. The CDR3 here is CASSLTSGDGRAYGYTF. CDR3 DNA: TGTGCCAGCAGCTTAACCTCTGGGGACGGCCGAGCTTATGGCTACACCTTC.

The chain has TRBV28 and TRBJ2-4; 8 bases match TRBD1. J was trimmed by 7 bases and V by 3 bases; bases with no gene match: 8. The CDR3 covers 15 residues. CDR1 is MDHEN, CDR2 SYDVKM, per germline. CDR3 region: CASSLVQGARNIQYF. Here the CDR3 DNA reads TGTGCCAGCAGTTTGGTGCAGGGGGCGCGGAACATTCAGTACTTC.